This T cell receptor (beta chain) was obtained from a study of T cell responses to AZD1222 COVID-19 vaccine. On the study more broadly: The analysis combined second doses at about 4 or about 12 weeks.

Findings and limits, study-wide: Most donors were white British, females outnumbered males, and clonal diversity was possibly underestimated.

Regarding this clone: The target antigen is unknown.

TCRdb keeps only in-frame clones here, not all; method: immunoSEQ multiplex PCR. There are roughly 140,000 clones in the sample; 85% to 95% occur only once, and roughly 1.2% lies in the top ten. V lost 3 bases to trimming and J lost 3 bases, with 5 bases between them. CDR3 length: 12 amino acids. This receptor was identified in an adult in good health. Here the sequenced sample was peripheral blood, taken on day 0 of AZD1222 vaccination. The chain carries TRBV12-3 or TRBV12-4 and TRBJ1-1, with D hard to call. The CDR3 region is CASSLTDTEAFF. The CDR3 coding sequence is TGTGCCAGCAGTTTGACTGACACTGAAGCTTTCTTT.